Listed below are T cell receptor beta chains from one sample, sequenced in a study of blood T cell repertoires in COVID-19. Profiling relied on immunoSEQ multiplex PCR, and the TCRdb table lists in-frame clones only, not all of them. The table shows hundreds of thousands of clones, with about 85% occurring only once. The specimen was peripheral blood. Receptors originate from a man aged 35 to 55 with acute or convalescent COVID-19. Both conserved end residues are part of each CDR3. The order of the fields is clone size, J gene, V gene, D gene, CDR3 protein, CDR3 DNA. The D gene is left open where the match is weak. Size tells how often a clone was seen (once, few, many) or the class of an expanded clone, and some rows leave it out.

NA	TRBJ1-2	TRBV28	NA	CASRRAETAYGYTF	TGTGCCAGCAGGAGGGCGGAAACAGCCTATGGCTACACCTTC
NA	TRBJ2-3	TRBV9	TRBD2	CASSVRGSAGAPGTQYF	TGTGCCAGCAGCGTAAGGGGGTCAGCGGGGGCCCCGGGTACGCAGTATTTT
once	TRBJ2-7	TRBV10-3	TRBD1	CATRGHDEQYF	TGTGCCACGAGGGGGCACGACGAGCAGTACTTC
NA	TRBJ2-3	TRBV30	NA	CAWSVGGSTDTQYF	TGTGCCTGGAGTGTAGGCGGGAGCACAGATACGCAGTATTTT
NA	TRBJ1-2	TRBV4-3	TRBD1	CASSQPGQGGYTF	TGCGCCAGCAGCCAGCCCGGACAGGGAGGCTACACCTTC
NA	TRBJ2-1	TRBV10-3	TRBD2	CATRPGLAHLSSYNEQFF	TGTGCCACCAGGCCGGGACTAGCTCATCTGAGCTCATACAATGAGCAGTTCTTC
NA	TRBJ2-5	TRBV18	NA	CASSPPDKAGETQYF	TGTGCCAGCTCACCGCCGGACAAAGCCGGGGAGACCCAGTACTTC
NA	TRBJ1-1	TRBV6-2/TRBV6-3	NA	CASSYLLGGMDTEAFF	TGTGCCAGCAGTTACTTGCTAGGTGGAATGGACACTGAAGCTTTCTTT
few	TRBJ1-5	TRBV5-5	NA	CASSLGDSNNQPQHF	TGTGCCAGCAGCTTGGGCGACAGCAACAATCAGCCCCAGCATTTT
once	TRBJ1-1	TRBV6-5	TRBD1	CASSLGQGPTEAFF	TGTGCCAGCAGTTTGGGACAGGGGCCCACTGAAGCTTTCTTT
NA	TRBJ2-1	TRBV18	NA	CASSPVPSIPRQFF	TGTGCCAGCTCACCCGTCCCATCGATCCCGAGGCAGTTCTTC
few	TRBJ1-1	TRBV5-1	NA	CASSLAEFGHSEAFF	TGCGCCAGCAGCTTGGCCGAGTTTGGGCACTCTGAAGCTTTCTTT
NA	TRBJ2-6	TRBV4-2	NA	CASSQPLGGANVLTF	TGTGCCAGCAGCCAACCACTAGGTGGGGCCAACGTCCTGACTTTC
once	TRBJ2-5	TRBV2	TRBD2	CASSEGLAGPGETQYF	TGTGCCAGCAGTGAAGGACTAGCGGGGCCCGGGGAGACCCAGTACTTC
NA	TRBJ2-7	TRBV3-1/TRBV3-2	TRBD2	CASSDFGLAVGSEQYF	TGTGCCAGCAGCGACTTCGGACTAGCGGTGGGATCCGAGCAGTACTTC
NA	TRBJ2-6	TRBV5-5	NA	CASSFGGLSSGANVLTF	TGTGCCAGCAGCTTTGGGGGGTTATCCTCTGGGGCCAACGTCCTGACTTTC
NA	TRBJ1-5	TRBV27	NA	CASSFQGNQPQHF	TGTGCCAGCAGTTTTCAGGGGAATCAGCCCCAGCATTTT
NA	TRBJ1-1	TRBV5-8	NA	CASSLVLQVWIDFF	TGTGCCAGCAGCTTGGTATTGCAGGTTTGGATTGATTTCTTT
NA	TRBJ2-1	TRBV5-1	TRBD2	CASSFSAGGPGYEQFF	TGCGCCAGCAGCTTCTCGGCGGGGGGGCCGGGATATGAGCAGTTCTTC
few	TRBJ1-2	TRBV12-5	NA	CASGSLSRGRRYTF	TGTGCTAGTGGGTCACTCTCCCGCGGCAGGAGGTACACCTTC
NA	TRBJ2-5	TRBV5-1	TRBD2	CASSLEAGGTQYF	TGCGCCAGCAGCTTGGAGGCGGGGGGGACCCAGTACTTC
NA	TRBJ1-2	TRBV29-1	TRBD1	CSVERGQGGNGYTF	TGCAGCGTTGAAAGAGGACAGGGAGGTAATGGCTACACCTTC
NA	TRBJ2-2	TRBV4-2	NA	CASSQVGTKGELFF	TGTGCCAGCAGCCAAGTAGGGACAAAAGGGGAGCTGTTTTTT
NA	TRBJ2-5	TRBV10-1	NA	CASSPPGGPNQETQYF	TGCGCCAGCAGTCCCCCCGGGGGGCCTAATCAAGAGACCCAGTACTTC
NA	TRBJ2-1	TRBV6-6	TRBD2	CASSSLLSGKYNEQFF	TGTGCCAGCAGTAGCCTTCTAAGCGGGAAATACAATGAGCAGTTCTTC
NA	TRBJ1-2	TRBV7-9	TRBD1	CASSSPREQGADYGYTF	TGTGCCAGCAGCTCGCCGAGGGAACAGGGGGCGGACTATGGCTACACCTTC
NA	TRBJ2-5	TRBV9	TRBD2	CASSVGASGGLRETQYF	TGTGCCAGCAGCGTAGGGGCTAGCGGGGGCCTACGGGAGACCCAGTACTTC